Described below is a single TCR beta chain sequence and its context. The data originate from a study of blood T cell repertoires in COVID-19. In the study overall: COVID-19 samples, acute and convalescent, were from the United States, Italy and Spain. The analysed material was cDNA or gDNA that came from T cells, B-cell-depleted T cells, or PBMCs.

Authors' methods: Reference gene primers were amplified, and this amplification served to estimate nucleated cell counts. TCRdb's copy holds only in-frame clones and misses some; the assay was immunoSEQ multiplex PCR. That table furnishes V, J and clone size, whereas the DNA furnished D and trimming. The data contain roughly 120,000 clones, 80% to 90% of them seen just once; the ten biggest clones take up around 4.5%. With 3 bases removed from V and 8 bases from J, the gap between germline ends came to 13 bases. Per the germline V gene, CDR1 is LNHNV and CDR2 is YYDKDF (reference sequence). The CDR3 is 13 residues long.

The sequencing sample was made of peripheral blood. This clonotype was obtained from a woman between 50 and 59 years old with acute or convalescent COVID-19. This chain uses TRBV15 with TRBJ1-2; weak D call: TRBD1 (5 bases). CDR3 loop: CATSSGGLEGYTF. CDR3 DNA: TGTGCCACCAGCAGCGGGGGTCTCGAGGGCTACACCTTC.